The 10 T cell receptor beta chains reported below all come from one sample, sequenced in a study of blood T cell repertoires in COVID-19 (dated by TCRdb to 2019 to 2021). Library prep was done by the immunoSEQ multiplex PCR assay. The source is immuneACCESS, and TCRdb retained only in-frame sequences with V and J called. Part of the clones is not carried over; for the studies checked, unresolved V genes explain less than half of this, and the remainder is unexplained. The sample records about 200,000 clones, approximately 91% of which are singletons. The top ten hold roughly 0.69% of the sample. The sample was peripheral blood. The receptors originated from a man aged 40-49 years with acute or convalescent COVID-19.

This sequence joins TRBV7-8 and TRBJ2-2, with 10 nucleotides matching TRBD2. Germline V gene data show CDR1 as SGHVS and CDR2 as FQNEAQ. With V trimmed by 8 bases and J by 4 bases, 7 bases remained unmatched. The length of the CDR3 is 15 residues. The CDR3, as DNA: TGTGCCAGCCTTACTAGCGGGATCGGCACCGGGGAGCTGTTTTTT. Its protein product is CASLTSGIGTGELFF.

This chain connects TRBV11-2 to TRBJ1-4; TRBD1 matches 8 bases. The CDR3 spans 16 residues. The V segment lost 2 bases and the J segment 5 bases; nucleotides outside the gene matches: 7. Per the germline V gene, CDR1 is SGHAT and CDR2 is FQNNGV. The CDR3 loop reads CASSLLQGAKNEKLFF. DNA for the CDR3: TGTGCCAGCAGCTTATTGCAGGGGGCGAAGAATGAAAAACTGTTTTTT.

This chain joins TRBV28 and TRBJ1-1, with 8 bases lining up with TRBD1. Germline V gene sequence: CDR1 MDHEN, CDR2 SYDVKM. Trimming took 5 bases from V and 10 from J; bases not matched to a gene: 12. The CDR3 is 14 residues long. The chain's CDR3 is CASSAGTGMRGAFF. The DNA for the CDR3 is TGTGCCAGCAGTGCCGGGACAGGCATGCGGGGAGCTTTCTTT.

The chain uses TRBV5-6 and TRBJ1-5, with D maybe TRBD1 (5 bases). Germline CDR1 and CDR2: SGHDT and YYEEEE. Trimming stripped 5 bases from V and 1 base from J, with 16 bases between. This CDR3 spans 16 amino acids. This CDR3 is CASSKLRRGSNQPQHF. CDR3 DNA sequence: TGTGCCAGCAGTAAACTCCGCCGGGGGAGCAATCAGCCCCAGCATTTT.

The rearrangement joins TRBV18 to TRBJ2-5; TRBD2 is a possible D gene (6 bases). V was trimmed by 9 bases and J by 2 bases, leaving 13 bases between them. In germline, CDR1 is KGHSH, CDR2 LQKENI. The CDR3 spans 13 residues. In nucleotides, the CDR3 is TGTGCCAGTTCTCCGGGGGTACAAGAGACCCAGTACTTC. Translation: CASSPGVQETQYF.

V and J are TRBV6-6 and TRBJ2-5; 14 nucleotides align to TRBD2. Germline loops: CDR1 MNHNY, CDR2 SVGAGI (reference sequence). V was pared by 5 bases and J by 7 bases, with 18 bases of the junction left unmatched. This CDR3 region has 19 residues. CDR3 DNA sequence: TGTGCCAGCAGTCACAGGGGGCGCGGGGGACTAGCGGGAGTTTGGACCCAGTACTTC. Protein: CASSHRGRGGLAGVWTQYF.

The chain is built from TRBV24-1 and TRBJ2-2, with 9 bases fitting TRBD1. V trimming: 5 bases; J trimming: 3 bases; junction bases outside the gene matches: 3. The CDR3 is 15 amino acids. Germline V gene lookup returns CDR1 KGHDR and CDR2 SFDVKD. The DNA for the CDR3 is TGTGCCACCAGTGGGAGACAGGGGGACACCGGGGAGCTGTTTTTT. It is translated as CATSGRQGDTGELFF.

The chain combines TRBV27 with TRBJ2-1, with D perhaps TRBD2 (6 bases). The CDR3 consists of 16 residues. CDR1 and CDR2 from the germline V gene are MNHEY and SMNVEV (reference sequence). V was clipped by 5 bases and J by 4 bases, with 18 bases between them. The CDR3 region has the DNA TGTGCCAGCAGTCTGAGCGGGCGGGCCGGTTACAATGAGCAGTTCTTC. As protein: CASSLSGRAGYNEQFF.

The genes are TRBV5-1 and TRBJ2-1, with D tentatively TRBD2 (5 bases). The CDR3 extends over 13 amino acids. Germline V gene sequence: CDR1 SGHRS, CDR2 YFSETQ. The V end lost 3 bases, the J end lost 8 bases, and 12 bases lay between the germline ends. The CDR3 loop reads CASSSLTNYEQFF. CDR3 nucleotide sequence: TGCGCCAGCAGCTCTTTGACTAATTATGAGCAGTTCTTC.

The chain couples TRBV7-9 to TRBJ2-7; the D gene is possibly TRBD2 (6 bases). V shed 5 bases and J shed 0 bases, with 14 bases lying between them. Germline V gives CDR1 SEHNR, CDR2 FQNEAQ (reference sequence). The CDR3 contains 15 residues. CDR3: CASSPTSLSSYEQYF. CDR3 nucleotides: TGTGCCAGCAGCCCCACTAGCCTGAGCTCCTACGAGCAGTACTTC.